The TCR beta chain under discussion was sequenced for a study of vaccination and CD4 T cells after COVID-19 (dated by TCRdb to between 2021 and 2024). The study in broad terms: The convalescent cohort included six males and four females, with two Hispanic individuals, seven Caucasians, two Asians and one multiracial person. Participants got two doses of the Pfizer-BioNTech BNT162b2 vaccine (n=8) or two doses of the Moderna mRNA-1273 vaccine (n=2). Post-COVID blood samples from convalescent patients were collected a median of approximately 93 days after diagnosis, with a range of roughly 30 to 161 days. The time from the second vaccine dose to post-vaccine blood sampling had a median of roughly 70 days and ranged from about 12 to 250 days. The cultures were stimulated with overlapping spike peptide pools from SARS-CoV-2 and from the common cold coronaviruses HCoV-NL63, HCoV-OC43 and HCoV-229E. Control cultures used a CEFX viral epitope pool as positive control, an HIV-1 Nef peptide pool as negative control, or no peptide. The spike-specific CD4+ TCR repertoire was compared before and after mRNA vaccination in 10 to 11 COVID-19 convalescent patients and a few infection-naive healthy vaccine recipients.

Interpreted using the paper, the treatment or condition label stands for: roughly 10-day PBMC culture with coronavirus spike peptide pools or control peptides (ViraFEST assay). The ViraFEST assay was used in the study, in which antigen-specific T cells were expanded with peptide pools and expanded clonotypes were subsequently identified by TCR sequencing. Negative nucleocapsid antibody tests taken both before and after vaccination confirmed that the healthy vaccine recipients had no prior SARS-CoV-2 infection. Each well held 2 million or so PBMCs cultured in IMDM containing about 5% human AB serum and 10 IU/ml IL-2, with around 9.2 ug/ml peptide pools added. On days 3 and 7, half of the culture medium was replaced with fresh IL-2-containing medium. CD4+ T cells were isolated after less than twelve days of culture through negative selection using the EasySep CD4+ T cell isolation kit. Ficoll-Paque Plus gradient centrifugation was used to isolate PBMCs from whole blood, and the isolated PBMCs were then either used fresh or cryopreserved at -140C. Each culture condition was generally run in triplicate wells.

Library prep was done by PCR. TCR sequencing of DNA from cultured CD4+ T cells used the Oncomine TCR Beta short-read assay at the Johns Hopkins FTIC core. The QIAamp micro DNA kit was used to extract genomic DNA from the cultured CD4+ T cells. Oncomine TCR Beta libraries from cultured CD4+ T cells were pooled with unique dual indexes and sequenced on an Illumina iSeq 100. The study's processing was this. Non-productive sequences were removed, and CDR3s not starting with C, not ending with F or W, or shorter than 7 amino acids were discarded. Antigen-specific clonotypes were identified using the MANAFEST web application through comparison of peptide-stimulated wells with reference and other culture wells. Positive clones required FDR below 0.05, an odds ratio above 5, and productive frequency above 0.1% in at least two of three replicate wells. A clonotype counted as cross-reactive if it showed significant expansion both in the SARS-CoV-2 spike wells and in at least one common cold coronavirus spike condition. Similarity between CDR3 sequences was evaluated in R version 3.6.1 using Levenshtein distances (stringdist) and unrooted phylogenetic trees (ape). TCRdb reprocessed the public reads (quality trimming at Q25 with fastp, clone calling with MiXCR) and kept in-frame beta chains. Here each entry gathers all rows of one CDR3 protein and keeps the most common genes and DNA. TCRdb, rather than the study authors, made the V and J calls. The sample contains 19,000 or so distinct CDR3 sequences, approximately 80% of them found a single time. The ten largest account for roughly 15% of the sample.

V lost 1 base and J lost 1 base; the stretch between them is 16 bases long. Based on the germline V gene (reference sequence), the CDR1 and CDR2 sequences are MNHEY and SMNVEV. Including the terminal cysteine and phenylalanine, the CDR3 comprises 18 residues. Of all the DNA, just the CDR3 is kept, 54 bases in frame from base 1. Broad study findings and their caveats: In convalescent patients, nearly all vaccine-specific clones (304 of 307) were found to be mono-reactive for SARS-CoV-2 spike rather than cross-reactive with common cold coronaviruses. In convalescent patients, a median roughly 86% of post-vaccine SARS-CoV-2-reactive clones were detected only after vaccination, suggesting vaccine-specific priming. Although the median number of SARS-CoV-2-reactive clonotypes went up from fewer than 25 after infection to 35 to 40 after vaccination, the increase was not significant. The number of convalescent patients in the study was relatively small, and the study did not examine early timepoints following natural infection.

Notes on this clonotype: Its antigen target is currently unknown. The input lacks base qualities; no much larger clone sits a single base away.

This TCR was recovered from a human donor who received a COVID-19 vaccine. In this chain, TRBV27 is recombined with TRBJ2-2; the D gene is perhaps TRBD1 or TRBD2, as each covers 5 bases. The sequencing here drew on CD4+ T cells from blood, cultured in vitro, taken after SARS-CoV-2 vaccination. For the CDR3, the sequence is CASSLFSPGRMNTGELFF. The base sequence is TGTGCCAGCAGTTTATTCTCTCCGGGACGGATGAACACCGGGGAGCTGTTTTTT.